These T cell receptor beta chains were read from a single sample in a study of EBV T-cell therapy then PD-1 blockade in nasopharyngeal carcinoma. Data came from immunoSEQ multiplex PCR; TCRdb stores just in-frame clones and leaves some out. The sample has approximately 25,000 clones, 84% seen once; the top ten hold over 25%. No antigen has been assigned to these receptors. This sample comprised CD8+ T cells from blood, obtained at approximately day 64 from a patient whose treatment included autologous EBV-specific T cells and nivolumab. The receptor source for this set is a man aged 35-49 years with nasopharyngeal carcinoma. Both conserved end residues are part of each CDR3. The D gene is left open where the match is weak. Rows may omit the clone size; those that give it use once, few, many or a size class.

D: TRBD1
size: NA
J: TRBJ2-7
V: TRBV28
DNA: TGTGCCAGCAGTTTTGCACAGGGGGTCTCCTACGAGCAGTACTTC
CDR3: CASSFAQGVSYEQYF

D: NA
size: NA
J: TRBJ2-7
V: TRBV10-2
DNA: TGCGCCAGCAGTGCCATCGTTAGCGAGGAACTCTACGAGCAGTACTTC
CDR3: CASSAIVSEELYEQYF

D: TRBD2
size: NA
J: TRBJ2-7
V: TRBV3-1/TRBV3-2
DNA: TGTGCCAGCAGCCCTGGGGCTAGCGGGGGCTCCTACGAGCAGTACTTC
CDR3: CASSPGASGGSYEQYF

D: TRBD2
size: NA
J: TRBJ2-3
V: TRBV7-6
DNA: TGTGCCAGCAGCTTAGCTAGCGGGGGGGTGACAGATACGCAGTATTTT
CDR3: CASSLASGGVTDTQYF

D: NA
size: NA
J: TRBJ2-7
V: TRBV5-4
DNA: TGTGCCAGCAGTTTATACGAGCAGTACTTC
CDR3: CASSLYEQYF

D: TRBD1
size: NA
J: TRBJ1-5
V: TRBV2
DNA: TGTGCCAGCAGTCGAGGTGCACAGGGGTTTGATCAGCCCCAGCATTTT
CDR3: CASSRGAQGFDQPQHF

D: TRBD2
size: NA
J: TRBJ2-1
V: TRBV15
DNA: TGTGCCACCAGCAACACTAGCGGGGAGTACAATGAGCAGTTCTTC
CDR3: CATSNTSGEYNEQFF

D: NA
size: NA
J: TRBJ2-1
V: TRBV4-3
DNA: TGCGCCAGCAGCCAAGAGGGGGAAGCCTACAATGAGCAGTTCTTC
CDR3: CASSQEGEAYNEQFF

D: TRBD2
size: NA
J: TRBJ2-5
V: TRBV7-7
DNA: TGTGCCAGCAGCCCGTACTGGGGAGGGGCTCTAGAGACCCAGTACTTC
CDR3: CASSPYWGGALETQYF

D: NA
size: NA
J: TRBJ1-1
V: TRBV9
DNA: TGTGCCAGCAGTTTCACCATGGGCGACACTGAAGCTTTCTTT
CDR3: CASSFTMGDTEAFF

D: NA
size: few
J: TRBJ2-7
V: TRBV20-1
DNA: TGCAGTGCTAGTCCTTGGGACTCCTCCACCTACGAGCAGTACTTC
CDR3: CSASPWDSSTYEQYF

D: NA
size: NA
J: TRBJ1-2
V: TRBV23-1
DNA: TGCGCCAGCAGTCAATCGGACTTAGCTAACTATGGCTACACCTTC
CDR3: CASSQSDLANYGYTF

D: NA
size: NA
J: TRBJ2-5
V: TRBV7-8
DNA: TGTGCCAGCAGCTTTGTTGGGAACCAAGAGACCCAGTACTTC
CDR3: CASSFVGNQETQYF

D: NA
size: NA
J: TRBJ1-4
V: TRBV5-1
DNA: TGCGCCAGCAGCTTGGTGGAGGCCCTTAATGAAAAACTGTTTTTT
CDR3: CASSLVEALNEKLFF

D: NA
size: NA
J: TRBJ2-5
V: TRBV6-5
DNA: TGTGCCAGCAACCCCGGGACGGCCCAAGAGACCCAGTACTTC
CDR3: CASNPGTAQETQYF

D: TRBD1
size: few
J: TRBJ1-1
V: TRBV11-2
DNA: TGTGCCAGCAGCTTAGAGGCCAAGACAGGGGTTGGGAACACTGAAGCTTTCTTT
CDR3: CASSLEAKTGVGNTEAFF

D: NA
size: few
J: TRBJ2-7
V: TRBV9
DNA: TGTGCCAGCAGCGGCCAGGGTGTCGAGCAGTACTTC
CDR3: CASSGQGVEQYF

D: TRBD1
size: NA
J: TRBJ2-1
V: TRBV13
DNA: TGTGCCAGCAGCTTAATTGGGACAGGGGGCAGGTATGAGCAGTTCTTC
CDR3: CASSLIGTGGRYEQFF

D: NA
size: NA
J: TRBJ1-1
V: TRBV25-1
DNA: TGTGCCAGCTCGAAAGGGGGTGTCACTGAAGCTTTCTTT
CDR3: CASSKGGVTEAFF

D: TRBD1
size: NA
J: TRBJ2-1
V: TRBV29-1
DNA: TGCAGCGGGGGACAGGGACTAACGCGTGAGCAGTTCTTC
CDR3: CSGGQGLTREQFF

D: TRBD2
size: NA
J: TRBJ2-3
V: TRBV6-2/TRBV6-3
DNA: TGTGCCAGCAGTTACTACCGGACTAGCGGGGGCCCTCTGGGGGATACGCAGTATTTT
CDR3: CASSYYRTSGGPLGDTQYF

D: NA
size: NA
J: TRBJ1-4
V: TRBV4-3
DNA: TGCGCCAGCAGCCAAGGCCGAGGCCTTAATGAAAAACTGTTTTTT
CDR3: CASSQGRGLNEKLFF

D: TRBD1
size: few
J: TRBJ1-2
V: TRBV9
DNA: TGTGCCAGCAGCGTAGGACAGGGAGGGGATGGCTACACCTTC
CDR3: CASSVGQGGDGYTF

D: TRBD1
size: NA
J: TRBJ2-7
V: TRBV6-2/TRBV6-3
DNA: TGTGCCAGCAGTTACGGGTTGGGACAGGGCTCCTACGAGCAGTACTTC
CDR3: CASSYGLGQGSYEQYF

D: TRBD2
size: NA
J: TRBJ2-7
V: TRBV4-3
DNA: TGCGCCAGCAGCCAAGACCCTAGCGGGGGAATCGACGAGCAGTACTTC
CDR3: CASSQDPSGGIDEQYF

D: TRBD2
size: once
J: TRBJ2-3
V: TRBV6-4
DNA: TGTGCCAGCAGTGAGGCATCTACTAGCGGGGGTGCGGATACGCAGTATTTT
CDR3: CASSEASTSGGADTQYF

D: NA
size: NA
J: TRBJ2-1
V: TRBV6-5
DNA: TGTGCCAGCAGTTACTCGGTAACCTACAATGAGCAGTTCTTC
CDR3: CASSYSVTYNEQFF

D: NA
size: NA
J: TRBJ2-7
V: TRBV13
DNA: TGTGCCAGCAGCTTAGCGGGCGAAAGGTCCTACGAGCAGTACTTC
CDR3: CASSLAGERSYEQYF

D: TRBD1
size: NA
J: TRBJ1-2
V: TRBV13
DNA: TGTGCCAGCAGCTTAGGAACAGGGGTAACTAACTATGGCTACACCTTC
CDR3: CASSLGTGVTNYGYTF

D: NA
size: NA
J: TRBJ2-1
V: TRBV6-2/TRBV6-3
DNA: TGTGCCAGCAGCCACAGAAGGTCGGGGAAGGGGAATGAGCAGTTCTTC
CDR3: CASSHRRSGKGNEQFF

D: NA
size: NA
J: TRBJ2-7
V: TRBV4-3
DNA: TGCGCCAGCAGCCAAGACGGGGACGGCGAGCAGTACTTC
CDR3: CASSQDGDGEQYF

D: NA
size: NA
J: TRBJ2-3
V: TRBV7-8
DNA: TGTGCCAGCAGCTTTGCCGGGGGCACAGATACGCAGTATTTT
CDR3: CASSFAGGTDTQYF

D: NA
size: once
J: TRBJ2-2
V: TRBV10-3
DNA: TGTGCCATCAAGGAGGGGTTGGACACCGGGGAGCTGTTTTTT
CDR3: CAIKEGLDTGELFF

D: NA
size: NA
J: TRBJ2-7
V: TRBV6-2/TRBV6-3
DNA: TGTGCCAGCACTTATGGGGGGGGCGCCTACGAGCAGTACTTC
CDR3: CASTYGGGAYEQYF

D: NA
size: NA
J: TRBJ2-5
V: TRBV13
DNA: TGTGCCAGCAGCTTAGGCCGGGCCCTACAAGAGACCCAGTACTTC
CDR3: CASSLGRALQETQYF

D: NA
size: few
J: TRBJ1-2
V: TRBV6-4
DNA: TGTGCCAGCAGTCCCAGCCTTACCTACTATGGCTACACCTTC
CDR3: CASSPSLTYYGYTF

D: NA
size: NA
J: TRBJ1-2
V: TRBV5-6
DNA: TGTGCCAGCAGCGCATACCACAGGTTAGACTATGGCTACACCTTC
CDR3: CASSAYHRLDYGYTF

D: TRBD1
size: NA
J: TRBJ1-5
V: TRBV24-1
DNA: TGTGCCACCAGTCCTCCGGGACAGGGCCCGAATCAGCCCCAGCATTTT
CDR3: CATSPPGQGPNQPQHF

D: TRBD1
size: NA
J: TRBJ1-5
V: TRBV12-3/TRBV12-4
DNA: TGTGCCAGCAGGGGACAGGGTAATCAGCCCCAGCATTTT
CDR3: CASRGQGNQPQHF

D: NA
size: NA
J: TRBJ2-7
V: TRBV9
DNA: TGTGCCAGCAGCGTAAACGAGGGGCTAAACTACGAGCAGTACTTC
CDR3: CASSVNEGLNYEQYF

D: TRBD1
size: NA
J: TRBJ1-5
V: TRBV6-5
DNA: TGTGCCAGCAGTACGCGACAGGGGCGCAATCAGCCCCAGCATTTT
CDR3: CASSTRQGRNQPQHF

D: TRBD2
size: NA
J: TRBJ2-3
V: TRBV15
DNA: TGTGCCACCAGCCCAGCGGGGGGCTACCAGAGCACAGATACGCAGTATTTT
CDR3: CATSPAGGYQSTDTQYF